These 22 T cell receptor beta chains came from one sample sequenced in a study of PD-1 blockade in mismatch repair-deficient tumors. Using immunoSEQ multiplex PCR, the repertoire was profiled, and TCRdb retains in-frame clones only, with some absent. The data show some 70,000 clones, with 78% seen just once and 4.5% to 7% held by the top ten. The specimen comprised peripheral blood, sampled 2 weeks after starting pembrolizumab. These receptors were obtained from an adult with mismatch repair-deficient cancer.

The V and J genes are TRBV7-9 and TRBJ2-1, with TRBD2 identical over 10 bases. The ends lost 1 base at V and 0 bases at J; junction bases unmatched: 9. The CDR3 spans 19 residues. Germline assignment: CDR1 SEHNR and CDR2 FQNEAQ (reference sequence). The CDR3 bases are TGTGCCAGCAGCTTAGAGCCGTCTAGCGGGAGAAGCTCCTACAATGAGCAGTTCTTC. Translating it yields CASSLEPSSGRSSYNEQFF.

The V gene is TRBV30, the J gene TRBJ1-2; TRBD1 is a possible D gene (6 bases). The CDR3 has 12 amino acids. Deletions cut 3 bases from V and 2 bases from J, with 7 bases between. The V gene's germline CDR1 is GTSNPN and CDR2 SVGIG (reference sequence). The DNA of the CDR3 is TGTGCCTGGAGCAGGGGAAACTATGGCTACACCTTC. Its protein product is CAWSRGNYGYTF.

In this sample, this clone turned up a few times. The chain is built from TRBV5-1 and TRBJ1-2, with a weak D call TRBD1 (6 bases). Per germline, CDR1 SGHRS and CDR2 YFSETQ. V was shortened by 1 base and J by 0 bases, with 10 bases between the two germline ends. CDR3 size: 15 residues. CDR3 loop: CASSLSGQTNYGYTF. The CDR3 nucleotides are TGCGCCAGCAGCTTGTCCGGACAGACTAACTATGGCTACACCTTC.

The chain uses TRBV11-2 and TRBJ2-3; the D gene is possibly TRBD1 (6 bases). V lost 3 bases to trimming and J lost 2 bases, with 15 bases between them. The CDR3 is 16 amino acids. CDR1 is SGHAT and CDR2 is FQNNGV in the germline V gene. The CDR3 is CASSFRGRGPTDTQYF. The CDR3 bases are TGTGCCAGCAGCTTTAGGGGCAGGGGACCCACAGATACGCAGTATTTT.

The rearrangement joins TRBV27 to TRBJ2-5; TRBD2 aligns across 11 bases. Per the germline V gene, CDR1 is MNHEY and CDR2 is SMNVEV (reference sequence). The CDR3 spans 15 residues. The V gene end was trimmed by 5 bases and the J gene end by 5 bases; junction bases not matched to a gene: 7. The CDR3 bases are TGTGCCAGCAGTCCCCTAGCGGGAGGTCTGGAGACCCAGTACTTC. This codes for CASSPLAGGLETQYF.

This clone was recorded once. This sequence joins TRBV13 and TRBJ1-2; D gene unclear. This CDR3 comprises 15 residues. CDR1 is PRHDT and CDR2 is FYEKMQ in the germline V gene (reference sequence). V lost 0 bases to trimming and J lost 4 bases, with 12 bases between them. This CDR3 reads CASSLGRAASYGYTF. The CDR3 region has the DNA TGTGCCAGCAGCTTAGGAAGGGCAGCTAGCTATGGCTACACCTTC.

The chain uses TRBV4-2 and TRBJ2-4; 10 bases line up with TRBD1. V shed 4 bases, J shed 1 base, and the junction held 16 bases outside the gene matches. Per the germline V gene, CDR1 is LGHNA and CDR2 is YNFKEQ. This CDR3 contains 20 residues. The CDR3 DNA is TGTGCCAGCAGCCCCCGTCCCGGGACAGGGGACGGTTACGCCAAAAACATTCAGTACTTC. Encoded protein: CASSPRPGTGDGYAKNIQYF.

The rearrangement uses TRBV5-3 and TRBJ2-1; 7 bases are shared with TRBD2. TRBV5-3 belongs to the ORF category, with a function that is uncertain. The CDR3 is made up of 14 amino acids. CDR3 sequence: CAPQAPSGSNEQFF. The CDR3 DNA is TGTGCTCCGCAGGCCCCTAGCGGAAGCAATGAGCAGTTCTTC.

V is TRBV18 and J is TRBJ2-4; D uncertain. Trimming left V 2 bases short and J 2 bases short, with 13 bases between. The CDR3 runs to 16 residues. Germline values: CDR1 KGHSH, CDR2 LQKENI. CDR3 loop: CASSPEGAGPKNIQYF. The CDR3 DNA is TGTGCCAGCTCACCAGAAGGTGCCGGGCCCAAAAACATTCAGTACTTC. The whole variable domain, remainder taken from reference TRBV18 and TRBJ2-4, is NAGVMQNPRHLVRRRGQEARLRCSPMKGHSHVYWYRQLPEEGLKFMVYLQKENIIDESGMPKERFSAEFPKEGPSILRIQQVVRGDSAAYFCASSPEGAGPKNIQYFGAGTRLSVL.

J is TRBJ2-7 and V is TRBV6-6, with 12 nucleotides matching TRBD2. Germline V gene data show CDR1 as MNHNY and CDR2 as SVGAGI (reference sequence). The CDR3 is 14 amino acids. Losses at the gene ends were 8 bases for V and 6 bases for J; bases not matched to a gene: 8. CDR3 bases: TGTGCCAGCGGAAGGGGACTAGCGGGCTCCGAGCAGTACTTC. The encoded protein is CASGRGLAGSEQYF.

This chain links TRBV19 with TRBJ2-7; D possibly matches TRBD1 or TRBD2 (5 bases each). CDR1 and CDR2 from the germline V gene are LNHDA and SQIVND (reference sequence). This CDR3 comprises 14 residues. V was shortened by 8 bases and J by 0 bases, with 14 bases between the two germline ends. The CDR3 DNA reads TGTGCCAGTTCGTCTGGGACGAGCTCCTACGAGCAGTACTTC. The encoded protein is CASSSGTSSYEQYF.

The chain joins TRBV6-5 to TRBJ1-3, with 9 bases fitting TRBD1. The CDR3 loop spans 14 amino acids. The V and J ends lost 6 bases and 5 bases, in that order; junction bases with no gene match: 5. Germline V gene data show CDR1 as MNHEY and CDR2 as SVGAGI. The CDR3 DNA is TGTGCCAGCAGATCCGGGACAGGGAGAAACACCATATATTTT. Its translation is CASRSGTGRNTIYF.

The V call is TRBV6-1, the J call TRBJ1-2; D remains unclear. The V gene's germline CDR1 is MNHNS and CDR2 SASEGT. This CDR3 contains 14 residues. The ends were cut back, 2 bases at V and 0 bases at J, with 7 bases in the middle. The CDR3 is CASSESGTNYGYTF. Here the CDR3 DNA reads TGTGCCAGCAGTGAATCGGGAACTAACTATGGCTACACCTTC.

This chain uses TRBV19 with TRBJ1-2, with TRBD1 identical over 9 bases. The CDR3 is 15 residues long. V lost 5 bases and J lost 5; bases outside the gene matches: 9. Germline V gene lookup returns CDR1 LNHDA and CDR2 SQIVND (reference sequence). In DNA, the CDR3 is TGTGCCAGTAGTCTCGGGACAGGGAACCCATATGGCTACACCTTC. Translating gives CASSLGTGNPYGYTF.

The rearrangement uses TRBV6-1 and TRBJ1-5; 9 positions agree with TRBD1. Germline V lookup: CDR1 MNHNS, CDR2 SASEGT. The CDR3 spans 19 residues. V was clipped by 1 base and J by 6 bases; unmatched bases: 16. The CDR3 DNA is TGTGCCAGCAGTGAAGGACGTGTGACAGGGGGTTATTTACGTCAGCCCCAGCATTTT. Protein sequence: CASSEGRVTGGYLRQPQHF.

V and J are TRBV27 and TRBJ2-3, with D unresolved. The length of the CDR3 is 17 residues. Trimming removed 7 bases from V and 2 bases from J, with 22 bases in between. The V gene's germline CDR1 is MNHEY and CDR2 SMNVEV (reference sequence). The CDR3 is CASIPSPDRILTDTQYF. The CDR3 nucleotides read TGTGCCAGCATTCCTTCCCCAGACCGGATTCTCACAGATACGCAGTATTTT.

This clone turned up a few times. V gene TRBV10-1 combines with J gene TRBJ2-3; possibly TRBD1 for D (6 bases). The CDR3 runs 15 residues. Germline values: CDR1 WNHNN, CDR2 SYGVQD (reference sequence). Trimming stripped 6 bases from V and 6 bases from J, with 19 bases between. CDR3 loop: CASSKSTFDRDTQYF. As DNA, the CDR3 is TGCGCCAGCAGCAAGAGTACCTTTGACAGGGATACGCAGTATTTT.

V usage is TRBV2 and J usage is TRBJ1-5; maybe TRBD1 (6 bases). Germline V gene sequence: CDR1 SNHLY, CDR2 FYNNEI. V was pared by 8 bases and J by 3 bases, with 8 bases between. CDR3 length: 12 amino acids. The CDR3 loop reads CASAGVNQPQHF. The CDR3 DNA reads TGTGCCAGCGCAGGGGTCAATCAGCCCCAGCATTTT.

CDR3 region: CASSRRDWGTQYF. CDR3 nucleotide sequence: TGTGCCAGCAGCCGCCGGGACTGGGGAACGCAGTATTTT. J is TRBJ2-3 and V is TRBV14; TRBD2 might be the D (6 bases). V was cut by 4 bases and J by 9 bases, with 14 bases left in between. From germline, CDR1 is SGHDN and CDR2 FVKESK. The CDR3 totals 13 residues.

This clone was observed once. The CDR3 here is CASSSGLAGVRTDTQYF. Written as DNA, the CDR3 is TGTGCCAGCAGTTCAGGACTAGCGGGAGTGAGGACAGATACGCAGTATTTT. This rearrangement joins TRBV7-3 to TRBJ2-3, with 13 bases identical to TRBD2. Germline V gene data show CDR1 as SGHTA and CDR2 as FQGTGA. The CDR3 covers 17 residues. The ends lost 6 bases at V and 3 bases at J; junction bases unmatched: 9.

This chain uses TRBV6-6 with TRBJ1-2; D is possibly TRBD1 (5 bases). V lost 7 bases, J lost 5 bases, and 14 bases lay in between. Germline CDR1 MNHNY, CDR2 SVGAGI (reference sequence). The CDR3 extends over 13 amino acids. The chain's CDR3 is CASMKQGSYGYTF. As DNA, the CDR3 is TGTGCCAGCATGAAGCAGGGCTCATATGGCTACACCTTC.

This chain connects TRBV4-3 to TRBJ2-3; 10 bases are a match to TRBD2. The length of the CDR3 is 15 residues. J gave up 6 bases and V 2 bases, and 5 bases lay outside the gene matches. In germline, CDR1 is LGHNA, CDR2 YSLEER. The CDR3 nucleotides read TGCGCCAGCAGCCAAAGCGGGAGGGCCCCCGATACGCAGTATTTT. Translating it yields CASSQSGRAPDTQYF.